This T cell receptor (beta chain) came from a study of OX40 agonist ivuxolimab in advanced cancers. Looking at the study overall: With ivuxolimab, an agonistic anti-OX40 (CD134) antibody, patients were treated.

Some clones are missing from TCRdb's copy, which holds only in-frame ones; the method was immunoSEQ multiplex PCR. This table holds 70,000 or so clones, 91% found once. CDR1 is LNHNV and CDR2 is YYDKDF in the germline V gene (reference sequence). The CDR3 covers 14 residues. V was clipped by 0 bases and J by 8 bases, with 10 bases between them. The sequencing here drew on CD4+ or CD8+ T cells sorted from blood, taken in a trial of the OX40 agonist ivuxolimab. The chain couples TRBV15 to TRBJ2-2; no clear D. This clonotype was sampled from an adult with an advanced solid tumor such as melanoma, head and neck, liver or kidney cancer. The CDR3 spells CATSRDRSTGELFF. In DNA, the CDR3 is TGTGCCACCAGCAGAGATAGGTCGACGGGGGAGCTGTTTTTT.